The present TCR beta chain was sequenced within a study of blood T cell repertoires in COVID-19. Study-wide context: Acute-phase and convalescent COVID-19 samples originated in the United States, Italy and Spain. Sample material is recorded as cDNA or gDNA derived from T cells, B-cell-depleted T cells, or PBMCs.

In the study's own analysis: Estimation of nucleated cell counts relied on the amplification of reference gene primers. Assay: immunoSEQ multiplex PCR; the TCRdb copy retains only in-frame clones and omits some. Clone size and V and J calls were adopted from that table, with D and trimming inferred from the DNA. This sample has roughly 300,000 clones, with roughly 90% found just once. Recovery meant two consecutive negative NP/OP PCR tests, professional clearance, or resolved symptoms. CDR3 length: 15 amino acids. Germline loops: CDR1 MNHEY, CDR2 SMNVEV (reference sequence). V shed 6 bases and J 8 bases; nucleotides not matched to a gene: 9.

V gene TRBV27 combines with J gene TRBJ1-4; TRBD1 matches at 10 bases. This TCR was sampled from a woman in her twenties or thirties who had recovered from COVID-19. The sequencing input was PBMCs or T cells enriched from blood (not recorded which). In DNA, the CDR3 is TGTGCCAGCAGCCGTTTGGGACAGGGGAACGAAAAACTGTTTTTT. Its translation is CASSRLGQGNEKLFF.